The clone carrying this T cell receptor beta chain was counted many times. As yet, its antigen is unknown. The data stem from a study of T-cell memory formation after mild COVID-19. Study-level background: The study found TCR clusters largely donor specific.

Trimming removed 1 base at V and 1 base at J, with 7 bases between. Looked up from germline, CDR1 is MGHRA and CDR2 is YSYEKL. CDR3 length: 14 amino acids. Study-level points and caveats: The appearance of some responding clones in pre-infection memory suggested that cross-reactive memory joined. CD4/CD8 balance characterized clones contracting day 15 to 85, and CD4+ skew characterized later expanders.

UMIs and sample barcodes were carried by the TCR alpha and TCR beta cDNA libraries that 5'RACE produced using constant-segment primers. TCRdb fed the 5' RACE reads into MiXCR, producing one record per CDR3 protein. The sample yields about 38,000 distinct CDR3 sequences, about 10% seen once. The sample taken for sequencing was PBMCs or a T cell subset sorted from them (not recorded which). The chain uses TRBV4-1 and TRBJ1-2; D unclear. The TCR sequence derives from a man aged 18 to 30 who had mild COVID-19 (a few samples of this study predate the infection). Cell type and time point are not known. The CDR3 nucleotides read TGCGCCAGCAGCCAAGGGAGAGTTAACTATGGCTACACCTTC. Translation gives CASSQGRVNYGYTF.